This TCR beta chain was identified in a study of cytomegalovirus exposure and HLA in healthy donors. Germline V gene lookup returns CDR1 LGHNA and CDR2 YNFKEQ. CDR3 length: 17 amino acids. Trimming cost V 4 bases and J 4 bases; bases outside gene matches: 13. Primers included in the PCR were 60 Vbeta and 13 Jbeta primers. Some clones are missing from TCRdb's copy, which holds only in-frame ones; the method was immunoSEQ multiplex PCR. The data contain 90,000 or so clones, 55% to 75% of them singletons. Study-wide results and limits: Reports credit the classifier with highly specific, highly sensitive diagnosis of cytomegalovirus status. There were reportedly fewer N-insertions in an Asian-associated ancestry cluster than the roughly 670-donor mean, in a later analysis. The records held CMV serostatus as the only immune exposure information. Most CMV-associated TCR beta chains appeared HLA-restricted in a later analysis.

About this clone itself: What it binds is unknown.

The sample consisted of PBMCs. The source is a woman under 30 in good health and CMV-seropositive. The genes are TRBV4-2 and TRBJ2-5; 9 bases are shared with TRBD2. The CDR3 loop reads CASSRSGTSREGETQYF. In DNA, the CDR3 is TGTGCCAGCAGCCGAAGCGGGACTAGCCGGGAGGGAGAGACCCAGTACTTC.